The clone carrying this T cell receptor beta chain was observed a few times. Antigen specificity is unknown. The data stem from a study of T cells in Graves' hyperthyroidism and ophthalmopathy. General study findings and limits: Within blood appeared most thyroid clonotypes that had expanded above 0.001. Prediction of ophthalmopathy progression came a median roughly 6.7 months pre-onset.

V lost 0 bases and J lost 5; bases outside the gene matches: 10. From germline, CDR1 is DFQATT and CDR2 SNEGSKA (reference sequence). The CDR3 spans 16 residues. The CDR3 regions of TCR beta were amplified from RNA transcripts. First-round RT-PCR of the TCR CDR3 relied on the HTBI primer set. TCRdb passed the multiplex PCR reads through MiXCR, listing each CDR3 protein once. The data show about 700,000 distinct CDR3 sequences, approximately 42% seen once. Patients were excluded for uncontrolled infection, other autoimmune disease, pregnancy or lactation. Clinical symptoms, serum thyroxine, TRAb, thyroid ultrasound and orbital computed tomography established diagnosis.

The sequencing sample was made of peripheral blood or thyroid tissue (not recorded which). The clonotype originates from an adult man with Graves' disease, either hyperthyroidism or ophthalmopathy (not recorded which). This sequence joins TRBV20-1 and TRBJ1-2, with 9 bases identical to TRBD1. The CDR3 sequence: CSAREKDRGERYGYTF. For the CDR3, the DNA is TGCAGTGCTAGAGAAAAGGACAGGGGCGAGAGATATGGCTACACCTTC.